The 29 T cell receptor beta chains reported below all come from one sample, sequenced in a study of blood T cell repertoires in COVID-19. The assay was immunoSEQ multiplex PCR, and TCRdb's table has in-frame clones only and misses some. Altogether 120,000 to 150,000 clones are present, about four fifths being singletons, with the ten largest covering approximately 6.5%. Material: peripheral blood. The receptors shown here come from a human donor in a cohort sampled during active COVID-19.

In DNA, the CDR3 is TGTGCCAGCAGTTACTCACCGACTAGATCCTCTACCTACGAGCAGTACTTC. Protein sequence: CASSYSPTRSSTYEQYF. This chain uses TRBV6-2 or TRBV6-3 with TRBJ2-7; tentatively, D is TRBD2 (6 bases). Germline V gene sequence: CDR1 MNHEY, CDR2 SVGEGT. Trimming removed 0 bases from V and 2 bases from J, with 17 bases in between. This CDR3 is built from 17 residues.

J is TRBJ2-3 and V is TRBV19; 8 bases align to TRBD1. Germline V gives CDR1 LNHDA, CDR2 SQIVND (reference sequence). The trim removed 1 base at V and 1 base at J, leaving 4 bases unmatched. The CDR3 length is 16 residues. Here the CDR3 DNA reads TGTGCCAGTAGTATAGCTACAGGGGGAGGCACAGATACGCAGTATTTT. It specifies CASSIATGGGTDTQYF. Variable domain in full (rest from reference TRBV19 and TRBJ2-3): DGGITQSPKYLFRKEGQNVTLSCEQNLNHDAMYWYRQDPGQGLRLIYYSQIVNDFQKGDIAEGYSVSREKKESFPLTVTSAQKNPTAFYLCASSIATGGGTDTQYFGPGTRLTVL.

CDR3 amino acids: CASSQDGTGGFEETQYF. In nucleotides, the CDR3 is TGCGCCAGCAGCCAAGATGGGACAGGGGGCTTTGAAGAGACCCAGTACTTC. The chain has TRBV4-1 and TRBJ2-5, with 12 bases that match TRBD1. The V segment lost 0 bases and the J segment 3 bases; nucleotides outside the gene matches: 5. The CDR3 runs 17 residues. Germline assignment: CDR1 MGHRA and CDR2 YSYEKL.

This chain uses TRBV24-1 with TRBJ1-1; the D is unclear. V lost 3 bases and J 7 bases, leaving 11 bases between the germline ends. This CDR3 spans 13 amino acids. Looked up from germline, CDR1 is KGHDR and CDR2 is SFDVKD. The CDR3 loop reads CATSDPPRNEAFF. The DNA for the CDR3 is TGTGCCACCAGTGATCCCCCCAGAAATGAAGCTTTCTTT.

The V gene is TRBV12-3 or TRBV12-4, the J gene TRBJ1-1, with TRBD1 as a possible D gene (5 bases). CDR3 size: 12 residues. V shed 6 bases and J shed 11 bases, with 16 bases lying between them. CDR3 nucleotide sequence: TGTGCCAGCAGCTTCGGGCAGGGTGGCGCTTTCTTT. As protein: CASSFGQGGAFF.

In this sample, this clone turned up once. As DNA, the CDR3 is TGCAGCGTTCGCGACAGGACCCGCAGTACGGAAAAACTGTTTTTT. It encodes CSVRDRTRSTEKLFF. The chain joins TRBV29-1 to TRBJ1-4, with a tentative D call TRBD1 (6 bases). Germline V gene lookup returns CDR1 SQVTM and CDR2 ANQGSEA. The CDR3 extends over 15 amino acids. Trimming removed 5 bases from V and 8 bases from J, with 21 bases in between.

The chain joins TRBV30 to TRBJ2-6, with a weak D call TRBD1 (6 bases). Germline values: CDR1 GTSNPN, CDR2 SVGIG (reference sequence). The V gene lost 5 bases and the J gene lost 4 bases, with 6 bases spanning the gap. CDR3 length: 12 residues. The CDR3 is CAWGQGANVLTF. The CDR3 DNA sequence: TGTGCCTGGGGACAGGGGGCCAACGTCCTGACTTTC.

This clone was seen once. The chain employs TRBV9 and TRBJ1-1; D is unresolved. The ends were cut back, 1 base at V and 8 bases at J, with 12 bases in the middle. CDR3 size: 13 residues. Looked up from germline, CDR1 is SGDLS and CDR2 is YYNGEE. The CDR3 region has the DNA TGTGCCAGCAGCGTACTGATGTCCGGGGAAGCTTTCTTT. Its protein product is CASSVLMSGEAFF.

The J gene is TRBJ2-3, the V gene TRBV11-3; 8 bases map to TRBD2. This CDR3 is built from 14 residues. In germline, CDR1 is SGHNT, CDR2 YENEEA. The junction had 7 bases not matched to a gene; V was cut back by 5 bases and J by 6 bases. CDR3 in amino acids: CASSKAGEADTQYF. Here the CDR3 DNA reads TGTGCCAGCAGCAAAGCGGGGGAGGCCGATACGCAGTATTTT.

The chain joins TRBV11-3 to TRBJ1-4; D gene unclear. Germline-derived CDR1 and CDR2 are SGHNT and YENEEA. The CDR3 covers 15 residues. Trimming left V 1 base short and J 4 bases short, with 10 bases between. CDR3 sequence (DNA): TGTGCCAGCAGCTTAGGGGAGGCCTTTAATGAAAAACTGTTTTTT. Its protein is CASSLGEAFNEKLFF.

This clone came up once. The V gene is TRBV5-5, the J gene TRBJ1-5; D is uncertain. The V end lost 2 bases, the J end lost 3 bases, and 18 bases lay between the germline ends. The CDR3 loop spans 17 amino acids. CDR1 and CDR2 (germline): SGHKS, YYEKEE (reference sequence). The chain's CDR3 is CASSLEAFVRDNQPQHF. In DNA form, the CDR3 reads TGTGCCAGCAGCTTAGAGGCGTTCGTACGAGACAATCAGCCCCAGCATTTT.

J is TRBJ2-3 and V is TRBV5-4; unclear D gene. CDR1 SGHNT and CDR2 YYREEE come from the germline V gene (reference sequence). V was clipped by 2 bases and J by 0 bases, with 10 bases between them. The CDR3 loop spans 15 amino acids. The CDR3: CASSFASSSTDTQYF. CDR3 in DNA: TGTGCCAGCAGCTTTGCCAGTTCTAGCACAGATACGCAGTATTTT.

CDR3 residues: CASCSGQNTGELFF. The CDR3 region has the DNA TGTGCCAGTTGTAGCGGGCAGAACACCGGGGAGCTGTTTTTT. This chain connects TRBV7-2 to TRBJ2-2; TRBD2 matches at 7 bases. CDR3 length equals 14 residues. V lost 9 bases and J lost 1; bases outside the gene matches: 5. Per the germline V gene, CDR1 is SGHTA and CDR2 is FQGNSA. Complete variable domain (other parts from reference TRBV7-2 and TRBJ2-2): GAGVSQSPSNKVTEKGKDVELRCDPISGHTALYWYRQSLGQGLEFLIYFQGNSAPDKSGLPSDRFSAERTGGSVSTLTIQRTQQEDSAVYLCASCSGQNTGELFFGEGSRLTVL.

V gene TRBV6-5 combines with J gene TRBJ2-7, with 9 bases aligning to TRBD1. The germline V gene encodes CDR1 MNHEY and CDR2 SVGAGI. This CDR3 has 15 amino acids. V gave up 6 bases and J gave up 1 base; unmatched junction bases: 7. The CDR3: CASSFGGTGSYEQYF. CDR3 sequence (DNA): TGTGCCAGCAGCTTTGGCGGGACAGGGTCCTACGAGCAGTACTTC.

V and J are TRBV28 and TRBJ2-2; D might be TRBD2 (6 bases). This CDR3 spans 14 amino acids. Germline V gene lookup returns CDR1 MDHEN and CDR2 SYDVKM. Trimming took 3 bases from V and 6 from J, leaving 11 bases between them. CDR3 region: CASSLAGTSGELFF. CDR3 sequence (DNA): TGTGCCAGCAGTTTGGCAGGGACTTCCGGGGAGCTGTTTTTT.

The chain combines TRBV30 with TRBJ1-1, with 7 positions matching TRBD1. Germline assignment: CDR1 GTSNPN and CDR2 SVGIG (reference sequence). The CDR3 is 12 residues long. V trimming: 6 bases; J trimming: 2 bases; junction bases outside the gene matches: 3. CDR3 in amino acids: CACRTGNTEAFF. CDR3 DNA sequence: TGTGCCTGCAGGACAGGAAACACTGAAGCTTTCTTT.

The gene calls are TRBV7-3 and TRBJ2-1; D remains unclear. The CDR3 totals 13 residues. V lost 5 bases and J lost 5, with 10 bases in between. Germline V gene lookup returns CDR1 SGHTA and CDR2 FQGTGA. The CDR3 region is CASSRGSNNEQFF. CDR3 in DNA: TGTGCCAGCAGCCGCGGTTCCAACAATGAGCAGTTCTTC.

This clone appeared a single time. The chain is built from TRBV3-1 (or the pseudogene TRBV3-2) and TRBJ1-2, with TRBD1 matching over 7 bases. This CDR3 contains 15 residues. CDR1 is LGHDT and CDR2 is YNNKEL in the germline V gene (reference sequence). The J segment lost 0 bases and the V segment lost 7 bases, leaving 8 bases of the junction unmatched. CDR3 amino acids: CASKVTGATNYGYTF. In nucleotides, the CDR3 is TGTGCCAGCAAGGTCACAGGGGCTACTAACTATGGCTACACCTTC.

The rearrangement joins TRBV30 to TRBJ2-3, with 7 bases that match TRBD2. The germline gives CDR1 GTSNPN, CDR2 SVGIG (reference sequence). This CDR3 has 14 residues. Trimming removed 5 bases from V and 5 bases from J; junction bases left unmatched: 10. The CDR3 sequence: CAWEWGGREDTQYF. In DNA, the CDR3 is TGTGCCTGGGAATGGGGGGGTCGGGAAGATACGCAGTATTTT.

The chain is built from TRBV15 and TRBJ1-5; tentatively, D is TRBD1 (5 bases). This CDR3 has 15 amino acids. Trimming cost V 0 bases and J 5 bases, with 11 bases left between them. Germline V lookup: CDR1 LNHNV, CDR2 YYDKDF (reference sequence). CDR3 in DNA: TGTGCCACCAGCAGAGATGGGGGGGACGATCAGCCCCAGCATTTT. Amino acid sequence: CATSRDGGDDQPQHF.

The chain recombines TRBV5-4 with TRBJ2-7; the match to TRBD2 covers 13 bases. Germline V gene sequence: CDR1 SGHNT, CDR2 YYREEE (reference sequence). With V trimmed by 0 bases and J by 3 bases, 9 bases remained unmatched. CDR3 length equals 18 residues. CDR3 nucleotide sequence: TGTGCCAGCAGCTTGGCCGAGACTAGCGGGGGGCCCATCTACGAGCAGTACTTC. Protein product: CASSLAETSGGPIYEQYF.

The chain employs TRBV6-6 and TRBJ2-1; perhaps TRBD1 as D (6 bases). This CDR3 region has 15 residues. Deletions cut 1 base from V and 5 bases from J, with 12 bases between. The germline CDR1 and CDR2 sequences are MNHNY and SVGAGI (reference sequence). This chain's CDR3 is CASSYYTGNNNEQFF. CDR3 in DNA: TGTGCCAGCAGTTACTATACAGGGAACAACAATGAGCAGTTCTTC.

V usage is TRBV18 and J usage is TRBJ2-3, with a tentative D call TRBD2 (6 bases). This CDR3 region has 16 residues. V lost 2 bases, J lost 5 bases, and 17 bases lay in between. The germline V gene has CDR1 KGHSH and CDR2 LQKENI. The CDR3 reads CASSPTPGRGKDTQYF. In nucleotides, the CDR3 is TGTGCCAGCTCACCAACCCCGGGACGGGGGAAAGATACGCAGTATTTT.

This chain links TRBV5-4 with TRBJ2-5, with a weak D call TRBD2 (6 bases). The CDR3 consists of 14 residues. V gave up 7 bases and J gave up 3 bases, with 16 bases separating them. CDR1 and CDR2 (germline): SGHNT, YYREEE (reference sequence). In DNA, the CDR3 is TGTGCCAGCGGCGGGAAGGGGCTAGAAGAGACCCAGTACTTC. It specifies CASGGKGLEETQYF.

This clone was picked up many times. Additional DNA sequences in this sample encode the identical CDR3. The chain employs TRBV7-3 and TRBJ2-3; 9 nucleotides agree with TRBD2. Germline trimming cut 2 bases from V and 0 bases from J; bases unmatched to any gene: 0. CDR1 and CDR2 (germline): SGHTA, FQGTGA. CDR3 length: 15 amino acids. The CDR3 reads CASSLAGGSTDTQYF. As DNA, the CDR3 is TGTGCCAGCAGCTTAGCGGGGGGGAGCACAGATACGCAGTATTTT.

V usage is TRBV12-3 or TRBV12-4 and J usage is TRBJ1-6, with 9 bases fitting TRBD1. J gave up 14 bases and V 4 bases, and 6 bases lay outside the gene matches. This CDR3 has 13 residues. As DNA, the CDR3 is TGTGCCAGCAGTTCAGGGACAGGGCTCTCCCTCCACTTT. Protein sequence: CASSSGTGLSLHF.

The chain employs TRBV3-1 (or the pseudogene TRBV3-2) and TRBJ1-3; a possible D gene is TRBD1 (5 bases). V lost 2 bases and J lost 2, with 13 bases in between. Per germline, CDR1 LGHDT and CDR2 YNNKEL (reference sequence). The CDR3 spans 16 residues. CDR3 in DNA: TGTGCCAGCAGCCAACATTTTGGGACTCCTGGAAACACCATATATTTT. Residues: CASSQHFGTPGNTIYF.

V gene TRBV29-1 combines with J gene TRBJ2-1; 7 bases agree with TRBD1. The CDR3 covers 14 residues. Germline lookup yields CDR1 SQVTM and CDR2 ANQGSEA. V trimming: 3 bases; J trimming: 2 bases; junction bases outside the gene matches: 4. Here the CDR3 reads CSVDPGQTYNEQFF. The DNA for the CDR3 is TGCAGCGTTGACCCGGGACAGACCTACAATGAGCAGTTCTTC.

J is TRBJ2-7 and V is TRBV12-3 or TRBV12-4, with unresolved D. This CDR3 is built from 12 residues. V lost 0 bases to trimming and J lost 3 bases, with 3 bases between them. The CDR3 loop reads CASSLAYYEQYF. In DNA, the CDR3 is TGTGCCAGCAGTTTAGCCTACTACGAGCAGTACTTC.